This T cell receptor (beta chain) was captured by sequencing in a study of control samples from healthy donors and cancer patients. Generated by immunoSEQ multiplex PCR, the TCRdb table keeps only in-frame clones and is missing some. The sample shows about 120,000 clones, 88% of them seen only once. Trimming removed 3 bases from V and 0 bases from J, with 5 bases in between. The germline V gene has CDR1 MGHDK and CDR2 SYGVNS. This CDR3 contains 14 residues. The sample was blood. The chain has TRBV25-1 and TRBJ1-4, with D hard to call. This receptor was identified in a woman in her 70s in good health. CDR3 sequence reads: CASSDPATNEKLFF. In DNA, the CDR3 is TGTGCCAGCAGTGACCCCGCAACTAATGAAAAACTGTTTTTT.